Below, one TCR beta chain is given with its context. Its matching antigen is unknown. This specimen comes from a study of vaccination effects on CD4 cells after COVID-19. Trimming took 8 bases from V and 5 from J; bases not matched to a gene: 9. The germline V gene has CDR1 LNHDA and CDR2 SQIVND (reference sequence). The CDR3 is made up of 15 amino acids. Under the ViraFEST assay, PBMC were stimulated with viral peptide pools so that antigen-specific CD4+ T cells expanded. Sequencing was performed afterwards. Scientists isolated CD4+ T cells after an approximately 11-day culture period ended. Every participant took two doses of the BNT162b2 or mRNA-1273 vaccine. TCRdb's copy holds only in-frame clones and misses some; the assay was immunoSEQ multiplex PCR. The sample records about 46,000 clones, over 60% being singletons.

This clonotype was sampled from a human donor who received a COVID-19 vaccine. The starting material was CD4+ T cells from PBMCs cultured with HCoV-OC43 spike peptides, obtained after COVID-19 vaccination. Subset here: HCoV-OC43 spike overlapping peptide pool stimulation. The chain combines TRBV19 with TRBJ1-5; TRBD1 aligns across 10 bases. CDR3 sequence (DNA): TGTGCCAGTCATCCGGGACAGGGGTACTATCAGCCCCAGCATTTT. Translated, it gives CASHPGQGYYQPQHF.